Listed below are T cell receptor beta chains from one sample, sequenced in a study of human T cells and chemical hapten exposure. Using its own MiXCR run on the RACE reads, TCRdb lists one record per CDR3 protein. This table has around 160,000 distinct CDR3 sequences, around 15% appearing once. The input for sequencing was whole blood, taken in connection with sensitization to the hapten diphenylcyclopropenone (DPC). These receptors all stem from a woman in her 30s with alopecia areata. Some clones in this sample may be carry-over from other donors' samples. Each CDR3 is given with its conserved first and last residue. Fields, in order: J gene, clone size, CDR3 length, D gene, V gene, CDR3 protein, CDR3 DNA. A D gene is named only where the DNA matches it firmly. Where a row states a size, it is once, few, many or the class of an expanded clone; other rows omit it.

>TRBJ1-3|few|14|NA|TRBV12-3/TRBV12-4
CASIPRNSGNTIYF
TGTGCCAGCATCCCCAGGAACTCTGGAAACACCATATATTTT
>TRBJ1-1|NA|15|TRBD1|TRBV11-2
CASSLRGLANTEAFF
TGTGCCAGCAGCCTTAGGGGGCTCGCGAACACTGAAGCTTTCTTT
>TRBJ2-1|many|15|TRBD2|TRBV14
CASSQAGAGGDEQFF
TGTGCCAGCAGCCAGGCAGGGGCCGGGGGGGATGAGCAGTTCTTC
>TRBJ1-5|NA|13|NA|TRBV28
CASQNPTDQPQHF
TGTGCCAGCCAAAACCCAACTGATCAGCCCCAGCATTTT
>TRBJ2-5|few|15|TRBD2|TRBV20-1
CSARAYGGGQETQYF
TGCAGTGCTCGTGCCTATGGCGGGGGACAAGAGACCCAGTACTTC
>TRBJ2-1|few|14|NA|TRBV7-2
CASSLDSASDEQFF
TGTGCCAGCAGCTTAGATTCTGCGAGCGATGAGCAGTTCTTC
>TRBJ2-3|few|14|NA|TRBV29-1
CSVEQTSVADTQYF
TGCAGCGTTGAACAGACTAGTGTGGCAGATACGCAGTATTTT
>TRBJ2-5|NA|14|NA|TRBV6-6
CASSYDGGKETQYF
TGTGCCAGCAGTTACGACGGGGGCAAGGAGACCCAGTACTTC
>TRBJ2-1|NA|16|TRBD2|TRBV19
CASSRSSGSNQNEQFF
TGTGCCAGTAGTAGATCTAGCGGGAGCAACCAAAATGAGCAGTTCTTC
>TRBJ1-1|many|13|NA|TRBV20-1
CSARAGMNTEAFF
TGCAGTGCTAGGGCAGGGATGAACACTGAAGCTTTCTTT
>TRBJ1-6|NA|13|NA|TRBV7-3
CASSLAAGSPLHF
TGTGCCAGCAGCTTAGCAGCGGGGTCACCCCTCCACTTT
>TRBJ2-3|NA|15|NA|TRBV6-1
CASSLSVLLGDTQYF
TGTGCCAGCAGTCTTAGCGTCCTCCTCGGAGATACGCAGTATTTT
>TRBJ2-7|many|14|NA|TRBV27
CASSFGTDSYEQYF
TGTGCCAGCAGTTTCGGGACTGATTCCTACGAGCAGTACTTC
>TRBJ2-2|few|14|TRBD2|TRBV12-3/TRBV12-4
CASSLREGNGELFF
TGTGCCAGCAGTTTGAGGGAGGGGAACGGGGAGCTGTTTTTT
>TRBJ1-6|few|14|NA|TRBV30
CAWRWWQVNSPLHF
TGTGCCTGGAGATGGTGGCAAGTCAATTCACCCCTCCACTTT
>TRBJ1-5|few|13|NA|TRBV10-3
CAISEGSGQPQHF
TGTGCCATCAGTGAGGGATCGGGCCAGCCCCAGCATTTT
>TRBJ2-1|NA|17|TRBD2|TRBV28
CASRLAGAPSSYNEQFF
TGTGCCAGCAGACTAGCGGGAGCGCCCAGCTCCTACAATGAGCAGTTCTTC
>TRBJ2-1|NA|13|NA|TRBV5-6
CASSITSSDEQFF
TGTGCCAGCAGCATTACTAGCTCTGATGAGCAGTTCTTC
>TRBJ2-2|NA|16|NA|TRBV4-2
CASSQEGTGLGGELFF
TGTGCCAGCAGCCAAGAGGGTACGGGGCTTGGCGGGGAGCTGTTTTTT
>TRBJ2-4|few|14|NA|TRBV19
CASISSARENIQYF
TGTGCCAGTATATCCTCGGCCAGGGAAAACATTCAGTACTTC
>TRBJ2-7|NA|14|TRBD2|TRBV20-1
CSAWGLTNSYEQYF
TGCAGTGCTTGGGGACTAACGAACTCCTACGAGCAGTACTTC
>TRBJ2-1|few|14|NA|TRBV30
CAWSVRGGGNEQFF
TGTGCCTGGAGTGTACGAGGGGGAGGCAATGAGCAGTTCTTC
>TRBJ1-5|few|15|NA|TRBV7-9
CASSLGGASNQPQHF
TGTGCCAGCAGCTTAGGAGGGGCTAGCAATCAGCCCCAGCATTTT
>TRBJ2-7|many|15|NA|TRBV18
CASSPPAGAAYEQYF
TGTGCCAGCTCACCACCGGCGGGGGCCGCCTACGAGCAGTACTTC
>TRBJ1-1|few|14|NA|TRBV4-3
CASSQGPPGTRAFF
TGCGCCAGCAGCCAAGGCCCCCCCGGGACAAGAGCTTTCTTT